This TCR beta chain was identified in a study of TIL therapy for anti-PD-1-resistant metastatic lung cancer. The libraries were made with immunoSEQ v3. Sequencing depth was 1.9 million or so read pairs for survey level, about 5-6 million for deep. Generated by immunoSEQ multiplex PCR, the TCRdb table keeps only in-frame clones and is missing some. The repertoire holds approximately 53,000 clones, around 80% seen once, with more than 4.5% in the top ten. General study results and limits: Treatment-naive, never-smoker and oncogene-addicted patients were overrepresented in this highly selected cohort.

Trimming stripped 7 bases from V and 8 bases from J, with 21 bases between. The length of the CDR3 is 15 residues. Germline loops: CDR1 MNHEY, CDR2 SMNVEV (reference sequence). A note on this clone: Its antigen is not identified.

The sample's time point: pre-treatment sample, taken before nivolumab and TIL therapy. J is TRBJ2-1 and V is TRBV27; D might be TRBD1 or TRBD2, each matching 5 bases. The sequencing used blood, collected at baseline. The receptor was isolated from a woman between 25 and 85 years old with non-small cell lung cancer. CDR3: CASKRGFPSSYEQFF. The CDR3 coding sequence is TGTGCCAGCAAACGGGGCTTCCCCTCATCCTATGAGCAGTTCTTC.